The present TCR beta chain was sequenced within a study of regulatory T cells in long-lasting Graves disease. Background on the study: Antithyroid drugs had been taken under 3 months by newly diagnosed Graves' patients.

Investigators prepared the TCR beta libraries by applying iRepertoire HTBI primers and Arm-PCR of CDR3 regions. TCRdb redid the calling of the multiplex PCR reads with MiXCR, one entry per CDR3 protein. The sample carries 530,000 or so distinct CDR3 sequences, about 16% recorded once. This sample's time point: newly diagnosed GD, antithyroid drugs for less than 3 months. Scientists built the TCR library using RNA that was extracted from PBMCs. Points from the study as a whole: TRBV28, TRBJ1-2 and TRBJ2-5 were favored in persistent disease.

The germline V gene has CDR1 LNHNV and CDR2 YYDKDF (reference sequence). V lost 0 bases and J 5 bases, leaving 11 bases between the germline ends. This CDR3 has 14 amino acids. Concerning this clonotype: Its matching antigen is unknown.

The sample also formed part of further work on T cells in Graves' hyperthyroidism and ophthalmopathy. That work contributes: The authors deemed Graves' hyperthyroidism stable absent ophthalmopathy progression within 18 months. The TCR CDR3 first-round RT-PCR relied on the HTBI primer set.

This receptor was taken from a man in his late teens or twenties with Graves disease. The input for sequencing was peripheral blood mononuclear cells (PBMCs), taken at new diagnosis, from a patient treated with antithyroid drugs. The rearrangement joins TRBV15 to TRBJ2-7, with D uncertain. The CDR3 DNA reads TGTGCCACCAGCAGAGATTTGACGGTGAACGAGCAGTACTTC. It codes for CATSRDLTVNEQYF.